This entry is about one T cell receptor (beta chain). Its antigen is as yet unknown. TCRalpha and TCRbeta libraries used 5'RACE with constant-segment primers and UMIs. One entry per CDR3 protein results from TCRdb running MiXCR on the 5' RACE reads. Of some 150,000 distinct CDR3 sequences in the sample, around 21% are singletons; the top ten hold about 2.3%. This sample stems from a study of T-cell memory formation after mild COVID-19. Whole-study context: TCR clusters largely stayed donor specific.

This CDR3 is 14 amino acids long. Germline values: CDR1 LGHDT, CDR2 YNNKEL (reference sequence). The ends lost 0 bases at V and 5 bases at J; junction bases unmatched: 0. Findings and limits, study-wide: In pre-infection memory, a portion of responding clones appeared, which suggested that cross-reactive memory joined. Later expanders leaned CD4+, whereas day 15 to 85 contracting clones were balanced CD4/CD8.

The sequence derives from an adult woman who had mild COVID-19 (a few samples of this study predate the infection). Cell type and time point are not known. The J gene is TRBJ2-5, the V gene TRBV3-1, with TRBD2 matching over 10 bases. The specimen sequenced was PBMCs or a T cell subset sorted from them (not recorded which). CDR3 in DNA: TGTGCCAGCAGCCAAGAAGCGGGGGGGGAGACCCAGTACTTC. Translated: CASSQEAGGETQYF.